These 32 T cell receptor beta chains originate from one sample sequenced in a study of blood T cell repertoires in COVID-19. The method was immunoSEQ multiplex PCR; TCRdb's version includes in-frame clones alone and lacks a portion of them. The data contain around 200,000 clones, approximately 86% of them seen just once; the ten biggest clones take up 2.5% to 3%. The material sequenced was peripheral blood. The source is a man aged 40-55 years with active or convalescent COVID-19.

This clone showed up just once. The chain is built from TRBV30 and TRBJ2-1; maybe TRBD2 (6 bases). CDR1 is GTSNPN and CDR2 is SVGIG in the germline V gene (reference sequence). Trimming pared 4 bases from V and 3 bases from J, leaving 7 bases between. The CDR3 has 12 amino acids. The CDR3 sequence is CAWTGGYNEQFF. As DNA, the CDR3 is TGTGCCTGGACCGGGGGCTACAATGAGCAGTTCTTC.

The gene calls are TRBV5-4 and TRBJ1-2; TRBD1 might be the D (6 bases). Germline V gives CDR1 SGHNT, CDR2 YYREEE (reference sequence). V gave up 4 bases and J gave up 4 bases, with 14 bases separating them. The CDR3 has 14 amino acids. The CDR3 loop reads CASSAWTALYGYTF. CDR3 bases: TGTGCCAGCAGCGCCTGGACAGCCCTCTATGGCTACACCTTC. The full variable domain, with the rest looked up from reference TRBV5-4 and TRBJ1-2, is ETGVTQSPTHLIKTRGQQVTLRCSSQSGHNTVSWYQQALGQGPQFIFQYYREEENGRGNFPPRFSGLQFPNYSSELNVNALELDDSALYLCASSAWTALYGYTFGSGTRLTVV.

J is TRBJ1-3 and V is TRBV5-1; 7 bases line up with TRBD1. With V trimmed by 4 bases and J by 4 bases, 8 bases remained unmatched. CDR1 SGHRS and CDR2 YFSETQ come from the germline V gene. This CDR3 has 15 amino acids. DNA for the CDR3: TGCGCCAGCAGCGCAGCCAGGGGGTCCGGAAACACCATATATTTT. It encodes CASSAARGSGNTIYF.

CDR3 amino acids: CASSFEGFGNEQFF. As DNA, the CDR3 is TGTGCCAGCAGCTTCGAGGGATTCGGCAATGAGCAGTTCTTC. V is TRBV7-9 and J is TRBJ2-1; possibly TRBD2 for D (5 bases). This CDR3 has 14 amino acids. The germline gives CDR1 SEHNR, CDR2 FQNEAQ (reference sequence). V shed 3 bases and J shed 6 bases, with 12 bases lying between them.

This rearrangement joins TRBV7-9 to TRBJ2-7; 8 bases align to TRBD2. The ends lost 5 bases at V and 4 bases at J; junction bases unmatched: 7. This CDR3 has 14 residues. The germline V gene has CDR1 SEHNR and CDR2 FQNEAQ (reference sequence). CDR3: CASSHGGAGYEQYF. The CDR3, as DNA: TGTGCCAGCAGCCACGGGGGGGCCGGTTACGAGCAGTACTTC.

The genes are TRBV5-1 and TRBJ2-1; 7 bases map to TRBD1. V was pared by 4 bases and J by 0 bases, with 4 bases of the junction left unmatched. The CDR3 contains 15 residues. The V gene's germline CDR1 is SGHRS and CDR2 YFSETQ. In nucleotides, the CDR3 is TGCGCCAGCAGCGGGGGACAGCCCTCCTACAATGAGCAGTTCTTC. Its translation is CASSGGQPSYNEQFF.

The chain links TRBV5-1 to TRBJ2-2; 10 bases are shared with TRBD2. The J segment lost 0 bases and the V segment lost 5 bases, leaving 10 bases of the junction unmatched. CDR3 length: 18 amino acids. CDR1 and CDR2 (germline): SGHRS, YFSETQ. As DNA, the CDR3 is TGCGCCAGCAGGTTCCTACTAGCGGGGATAACGAACACCGGGGAGCTGTTTTTT. Translated, it gives CASRFLLAGITNTGELFF.

This clone was counted once. In nucleotides, the CDR3 is TGTGCCAGCAGCACCTCGCAGGGATCGGGGAACACTGAAGCTTTCTTT. Translation gives CASSTSQGSGNTEAFF. This chain joins TRBV13 and TRBJ1-1, with a possible D match to TRBD1 (5 bases). CDR1 and CDR2 (germline): PRHDT, FYEKMQ (reference sequence). V was pared by 5 bases and J by 1 base, with 17 bases between. CDR3 length: 16 amino acids.

The chain employs TRBV19 and TRBJ1-4; tentative D call: TRBD1 (6 bases). Trimming took off 4 bases at V and 4 bases at J, with 10 bases between the two ends. Germline V gives CDR1 LNHDA, CDR2 SQIVND (reference sequence). CDR3 length: 14 amino acids. As DNA, the CDR3 is TGTGCCAGTAGTAAAAGACAGGTTAATGAAAAACTGTTTTTT. Translated: CASSKRQVNEKLFF.

This clone was recorded only once. The chain carries TRBV9 and TRBJ1-4; D remains unclear. The CDR3 length is 15 residues. Trimming took off 0 bases at V and 0 bases at J, with 6 bases between the two ends. Germline loops: CDR1 SGDLS, CDR2 YYNGEE. In nucleotides, the CDR3 is TGTGCCAGCAGCGTAGCCGGTGCAACTAATGAAAAACTGTTTTTT. It encodes CASSVAGATNEKLFF.

The genes are TRBV6-2 or TRBV6-3 and TRBJ1-2; D uncertain. The V gene lost 2 bases and the J gene lost 0 bases, with 4 bases spanning the gap. CDR3 size: 13 residues. Germline V gene sequence: CDR1 MNHEY, CDR2 SVGEGT. The CDR3 region is CASSYTANYGYTF. The CDR3 bases are TGTGCCAGCAGTTACACAGCTAACTATGGCTACACCTTC.

The V call is TRBV11-3, the J call TRBJ2-2, with D tentatively TRBD1 (6 bases). V was clipped by 2 bases and J by 6 bases, with 10 bases between them. The length of the CDR3 is 14 residues. Per germline, CDR1 SGHNT and CDR2 YENEEA. CDR3 sequence reads: CASSLSGESGELFF. Written as DNA, the CDR3 is TGTGCCAGCAGCTTATCAGGGGAATCCGGGGAGCTGTTTTTT.

This clone was observed once. In DNA form, the CDR3 reads TGTGCCAGCAGCTTAGGGAGAATTTATAGCAATCAGCCCCAGCATTTT. Residues: CASSLGRIYSNQPQHF. The chain uses TRBV7-8 and TRBJ1-5; D ambiguous. The V end lost 1 base, the J end lost 0 bases, and 10 bases lay between the germline ends. The V gene's germline CDR1 is SGHVS and CDR2 FQNEAQ. The CDR3 runs 16 residues.

The chain couples TRBV5-1 to TRBJ2-3, with TRBD2 as a possible D gene (5 bases). This CDR3 has 16 amino acids. Germline CDR1 is SGHRS and CDR2 is YFSETQ. Trimming took 4 bases from V and 2 from J, leaving 17 bases between them. CDR3 loop: CASSARVGVDTDTQYF. The CDR3 DNA reads as TGCGCCAGCAGCGCCCGAGTCGGGGTGGACACAGATACGCAGTATTTT.

CDR3 coding DNA: TGTGCCAGCAGCGATTGGGCAGGGTGGGGCGGCTACACCTTC. It translates to CASSDWAGWGGYTF. J is TRBJ1-2 and V is TRBV5-4, with D perhaps matching TRBD1 (5 bases). Between the trimmed V and J ends, which lost 4 bases and 8 bases, there was a span of 18 bases. The CDR3 length is 14 residues. The V gene's germline CDR1 is SGHNT and CDR2 YYREEE (reference sequence).

The V and J genes are TRBV15 and TRBJ2-5; D may be TRBD1 (6 bases). The germline V and J ends were trimmed by 1 base and 5 bases, with 23 bases remaining between them. The CDR3 is made up of 18 amino acids. In germline, CDR1 is LNHNV, CDR2 YYDKDF (reference sequence). The CDR3 sequence: CATSRVIYRDNQGETQYF. The CDR3 bases are TGTGCCACCAGCAGAGTGATTTACCGGGACAACCAAGGGGAGACCCAGTACTTC.

The V call is TRBV2, the J call TRBJ2-5; no firm D call. This CDR3 is built from 15 residues. The ends were cut back, 2 bases at V and 1 base at J, with 11 bases in the middle. Germline V gene lookup returns CDR1 SNHLY and CDR2 FYNNEI. In DNA form, the CDR3 reads TGTGCCAGCAGTGAACTACGGGTCCGCCAAGAGACCCAGTACTTC. It codes for CASSELRVRQETQYF.

In DNA form, the CDR3 reads TGTGCCAGCAGCCAAGGGGCTTCACCCCTCCACTTT. Protein sequence: CASSQGASPLHF. The V call is TRBV14, the J call TRBJ1-6, with unresolved D. The CDR3 totals 12 residues. Per germline, CDR1 SGHDN and CDR2 FVKESK. The V end was cut by 1 base, the J end by 9 bases, with 4 bases between.

This clone has a single count. The rearrangement links TRBV4-3 to TRBJ2-1, with no clear D. V was shortened by 1 base and J by 1 base, with 17 bases between the two germline ends. Germline-derived CDR1 and CDR2 are LGHNA and YSLEER. The CDR3 runs to 18 residues. As DNA, the CDR3 is TGCGCCAGCAGCCAAGCCCCCGTTTCGAGCGATTCCTACAATGAGCAGTTCTTC. Residues: CASSQAPVSSDSYNEQFF.

The chain employs TRBV14 and TRBJ2-3; 9 bases line up with TRBD2. Trimming at V came to 4 bases and at J to 3 bases, leaving 8 bases not matched to a gene. CDR3 length: 16 residues. CDR1 and CDR2 (germline): SGHDN, FVKESK. The CDR3 spells CASSPHAGGRTDTQYF. The CDR3 nucleotides are TGTGCCAGCAGCCCCCACGCGGGGGGGCGGACAGATACGCAGTATTTT.

This chain uses TRBV4-1 with TRBJ1-2; 11 bases are shared with TRBD1. The CDR3 runs to 15 residues. V shed 3 bases and J 8 bases; nucleotides not matched to a gene: 8. CDR1 is MGHRA and CDR2 is YSYEKL in the germline V gene. CDR3 residues: CASSHPGQGERGYTF. The CDR3 nucleotides read TGCGCCAGCAGCCACCCGGGACAGGGGGAGAGAGGCTACACCTTC.

This rearrangement joins TRBV5-8 to TRBJ1-1; a possible D gene is TRBD1 (6 bases). Trimming cost V 6 bases and J 1 base, with 13 bases left between them. Germline loops: CDR1 SGHTS, CDR2 YDEGEE. This CDR3 comprises 14 residues. CDR3 sequence reads: CASTMRGPNTEAFF. CDR3 coding DNA: TGTGCCAGCACCATGCGGGGGCCGAACACTGAAGCTTTCTTT. Full variable domain (rest looked up from reference TRBV5-8 and TRBJ1-1): EAGVTQSPTHLIKTRGQQATLRCSPISGHTSVYWYQQALGLGLQFLLWYDEGEERNRGNFPPRFSGRQFPNYSSELNVNALELEDSALYLCASTMRGPNTEAFFGQGTRLTVV.

This chain uses TRBV7-9 with TRBJ1-5, with 10 bases identical to TRBD1. Germline CDR1 and CDR2: SEHNR and FQNEAQ (reference sequence). This CDR3 region has 14 residues. The V segment lost 5 bases and the J segment 4 bases; nucleotides outside the gene matches: 2. The CDR3 loop reads CASSEGQGNQPQHF. CDR3 DNA sequence: TGTGCCAGCAGCGAGGGACAGGGGAATCAGCCCCAGCATTTT.

The gene calls are TRBV9 and TRBJ2-3; perhaps TRBD2 as D (5 bases). This CDR3 region has 16 residues. Germline values: CDR1 SGDLS, CDR2 YYNGEE. V lost 4 bases and J lost 1, with 16 bases in between. CDR3 loop: CASSPNPGLGTDTQYF. The CDR3 bases are TGTGCCAGCAGCCCCAACCCGGGGTTAGGCACAGATACGCAGTATTTT.

The chain employs TRBV5-4 and TRBJ2-2; unclear D gene. This CDR3 has 13 amino acids. Germline CDR1 reads SGHNT; CDR2 reads YYREEE (reference sequence). The V end lost 1 base, the J end lost 4 bases, and 5 bases lay between the germline ends. In DNA, the CDR3 is TGTGCCAGCAGCTTGACAGTCACCGGGGAGCTGTTTTTT. As protein: CASSLTVTGELFF.

The gene calls are TRBV30 and TRBJ1-1, with a tentative D call TRBD1 (6 bases). Trimming stripped 1 base from V and 2 bases from J, with 11 bases between. The CDR3 covers 14 residues. Germline V CDR1 and CDR2: GTSNPN, SVGIG (reference sequence). The CDR3 nucleotides are TGTGCCTGGAGTGAGGGGGTGCAAAACACTGAAGCTTTCTTT. It specifies CAWSEGVQNTEAFF.

The rearrangement uses TRBV25-1 and TRBJ2-2; D may be TRBD1 (5 bases). In germline, CDR1 is MGHDK, CDR2 SYGVNS. This CDR3 comprises 11 residues. V was shortened by 10 bases and J by 6 bases, with 9 bases between the two germline ends. The CDR3 region has the DNA TGTGCCACCTCAGGGTCCGGGGAGCTGTTTTTT. It codes for CATSGSGELFF.

The V and J genes are TRBV19 and TRBJ1-4; 8 bases are a match to TRBD1. V lost 7 bases to trimming and J lost 8 bases; unmatched junction nucleotides: 6. Germline values: CDR1 LNHDA, CDR2 SQIVND (reference sequence). The CDR3 spans 13 residues. CDR3: CASTDRGVEKLFF. The CDR3 coding sequence is TGTGCCAGTACTGACAGGGGAGTGGAAAAACTGTTTTTT.

The chain joins TRBV11-2 to TRBJ2-5, with 8 bases lining up with TRBD2. V lost 1 base to trimming and J lost 2 bases; unmatched junction nucleotides: 3. CDR3 length: 15 residues. Looked up from germline, CDR1 is SGHAT and CDR2 is FQNNGV. The CDR3: CASSLVVAGQETQYF. The CDR3 DNA is TGTGCCAGCAGCTTAGTAGTAGCGGGACAAGAGACCCAGTACTTC.

The rearrangement uses TRBV13 and TRBJ2-2, with 9 bases aligning to TRBD1. Germline assignment: CDR1 PRHDT and CDR2 FYEKMQ (reference sequence). This CDR3 region has 18 residues. V was clipped by 0 bases and J by 5 bases; unmatched bases: 10. The DNA for the CDR3 is TGTGCCAGCAGCTTAGGCCCACAGGGGGCGTTAAAAACCGGGGAGCTGTTTTTT. Encoded protein: CASSLGPQGALKTGELFF.

The chain is built from TRBV7-3 and TRBJ1-2; tentative D call: TRBD1 (6 bases). V lost 0 bases and J lost 4, with 15 bases in between. The CDR3 covers 16 residues. Germline V lookup: CDR1 SGHTA, CDR2 FQGTGA. CDR3 nucleotide sequence: TGTGCCAGCAGCTTAACGGAGAACAGGGTTCTCTATGGCTACACCTTC. This sequence encodes CASSLTENRVLYGYTF.

There are a few counts of this clone. The chain employs TRBV24-1 and TRBJ2-5, with TRBD1 identical over 9 bases. This CDR3 is 14 amino acids long. With 7 bases clipped from V and 5 bases from J, the junction kept 7 bases outside the gene matches. The germline gives CDR1 KGHDR, CDR2 SFDVKD. The CDR3 spells CATRGTGSVETQYF. The CDR3 nucleotides are TGTGCCACCAGGGGGACAGGGAGTGTGGAGACCCAGTACTTC.